One and the same sample provided the 4 T cell receptor beta chains below, sequenced in a study of CD8 T cells in Susac syndrome. Reverse transcription of roughly 0.45 to 1 ug RNA used random hexamers. MiXCR was run by TCRdb on the immunoSEQ multiplex PCR reads, yielding one entry per CDR3 protein. The sample lists approximately 160,000 distinct CDR3 sequences; approximately 95% were seen once. Input material: CD4+ T cells from PBMCs. These receptors originate from a human donor with Susac syndrome.

V gene TRBV5-6 combines with J gene TRBJ1-1; no clear D. The germline V and J ends were trimmed by 0 bases and 1 base, with 4 bases remaining between them. CDR3 length: 13 residues. Germline V lookup: CDR1 SGHDT, CDR2 YYEEEE. The CDR3 DNA reads as TGTGCCAGCAGCTTGGGTTGGAACACTGAAGCTTTCTTT. Translated, it gives CASSLGWNTEAFF.

This chain connects TRBV5-1 to TRBJ2-3; 8 nucleotides line up with TRBD2. This CDR3 has 16 amino acids. From germline, CDR1 is SGHRS and CDR2 YFSETQ. V shed 4 bases, J shed 5 bases, and the junction held 12 bases outside the gene matches. The CDR3 DNA is TGCGCCAGCAGCCCAGGAGCGGGGGCCACCGGAGATACGCAGTATTTT. This sequence encodes CASSPGAGATGDTQYF.

The rearrangement joins TRBV3-1 to TRBJ1-1, with unresolved D. The germline CDR1 and CDR2 sequences are LGHDT and YNNKEL (reference sequence). The CDR3 spans 12 residues. Trimming pared 4 bases from V and 5 bases from J, leaving 8 bases between. CDR3 nucleotide sequence: TGTGCCAGCAGCCTAGGGAAGACTGAAGCTTTCTTT. Protein product: CASSLGKTEAFF.

The V call is TRBV24-1, the J call TRBJ2-5, with D unclear. CDR3 length: 12 amino acids. V was pared by 4 bases and J by 6 bases, with 8 bases between. The V gene's germline CDR1 is KGHDR and CDR2 SFDVKD. The CDR3 loop is CATSDTLKTQYF. DNA of the CDR3: TGTGCCACCAGTGACACCCTAAAGACCCAGTACTTC.